Below, one T cell receptor beta chain is given with its context. This entry belongs to a study of T cell changes during pregnancy in multiple sclerosis. Profiled with immunoSEQ multiplex PCR; TCRdb holds only in-frame clones, not every one. The table records roughly 7,900 clones, about 85% of them present only once. The V and J ends lost 3 bases and 1 base, in that order; junction bases with no gene match: 8. Germline lookup yields CDR1 ENHRY and CDR2 SYGVKD. The CDR3 contains 18 residues. The chain couples TRBV10-3 to TRBJ2-5; 13 nucleotides align to TRBD2. The sequence came from a female donor in good health, enrolled as a control in a pregnancy study. The sequencing here drew on CD8+ T cells from peripheral blood mononuclear cells, taken in the first trimester of pregnancy. The CDR3 sequence: CAISDGLAGAYSQETQYF. Written as DNA, the CDR3 is TGTGCCATCAGTGACGGACTAGCGGGAGCGTACTCCCAAGAGACCCAGTACTTC.